This T cell receptor beta chain appears in the sequencing data of a study of OX40 agonist ivuxolimab in advanced cancers. V was cut by 6 bases and J by 3 bases, with 12 bases left in between. The CDR3 length is 14 residues. CDR1 is SEHNR, CDR2 FQNEAQ, per germline (reference sequence). The repertoire was sequenced with immunoSEQ multiplex PCR; TCRdb's copy has only in-frame clones and lacks some. The sample holds over 40,000 clones, about 86% seen once. The chain is built from TRBV7-9 and TRBJ1-5, with D hard to call. This sequence was found in an adult with an advanced solid tumor such as melanoma, head and neck, liver or kidney cancer. This material consisted of CD4+ or CD8+ T cells sorted from blood, taken in a trial of the OX40 agonist ivuxolimab. CDR3 in amino acids: CASSPLDANQPQHF. The DNA of the CDR3 is TGTGCCAGCAGTCCATTGGACGCCAATCAGCCCCAGCATTTT.